The clone carrying this T cell receptor beta chain was picked up many times. Its target is not known. TCRdb used MiXCR to reprocess the reads, holding one entry per CDR3 protein. In the table there are approximately 500,000 distinct CDR3 sequences, approximately 15% of which are singletons. This sample is drawn from a study of T cell repertoires in cytomegalovirus infection. Overall study: Indications of both CMV infection and matching HLA type were provided by public TCR beta signatures. Study conclusions and caveats: It was HLA-C-restricted CMV-specific TCR beta clonotypes that dominated the response ex vivo.

CDR1 is SGHVS, CDR2 FNYEAQ, per germline. The junction had 3 bases not matched to a gene; V was cut back by 5 bases and J by 0 bases. The CDR3 contains 15 residues. The chain joins TRBV7-6 to TRBJ2-5, with 10 bases matching TRBD1. This clonotype was obtained from a human donor in good health (CMV status not recorded). Some clones in this sample may be carry-over from other donors' samples. The source material was CD8+ T cells from PBMCs. The CDR3 sequence is CASSGGQGNQETQYF. In DNA form, the CDR3 reads TGTGCCAGCAGCGGGGGACAGGGGAACCAAGAGACCCAGTACTTC.